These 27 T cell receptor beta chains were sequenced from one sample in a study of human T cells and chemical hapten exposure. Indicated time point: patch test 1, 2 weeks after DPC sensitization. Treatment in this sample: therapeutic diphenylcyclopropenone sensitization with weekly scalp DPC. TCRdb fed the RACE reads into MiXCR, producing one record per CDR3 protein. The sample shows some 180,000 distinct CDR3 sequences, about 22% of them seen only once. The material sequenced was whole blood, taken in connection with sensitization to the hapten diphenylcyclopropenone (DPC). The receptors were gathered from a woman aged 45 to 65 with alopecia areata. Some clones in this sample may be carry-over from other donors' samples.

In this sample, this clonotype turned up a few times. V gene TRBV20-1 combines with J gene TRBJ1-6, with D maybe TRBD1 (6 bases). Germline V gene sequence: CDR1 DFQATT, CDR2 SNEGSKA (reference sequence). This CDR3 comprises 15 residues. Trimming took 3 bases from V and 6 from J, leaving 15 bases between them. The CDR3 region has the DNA TGCAGTGCTAGGTCGACAGGCGCAAGTAATTCACCCCTCCACTTT. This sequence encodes CSARSTGASNSPLHF.

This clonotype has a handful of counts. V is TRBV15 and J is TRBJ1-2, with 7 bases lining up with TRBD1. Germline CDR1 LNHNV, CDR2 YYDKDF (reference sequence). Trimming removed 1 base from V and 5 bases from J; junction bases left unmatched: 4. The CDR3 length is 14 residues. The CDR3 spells CATSRGDSEYGYTF. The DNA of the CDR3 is TGTGCCACCAGCAGAGGGGACAGCGAGTATGGCTACACCTTC.

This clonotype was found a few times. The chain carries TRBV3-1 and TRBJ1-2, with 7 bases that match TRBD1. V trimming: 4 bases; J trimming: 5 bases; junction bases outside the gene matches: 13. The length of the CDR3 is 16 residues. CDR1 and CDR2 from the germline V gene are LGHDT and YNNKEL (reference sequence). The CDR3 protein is CASSRGGGTVGYGYTF. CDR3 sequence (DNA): TGTGCCAGCAGCCGCGGAGGCGGGACAGTAGGATATGGCTACACCTTC.

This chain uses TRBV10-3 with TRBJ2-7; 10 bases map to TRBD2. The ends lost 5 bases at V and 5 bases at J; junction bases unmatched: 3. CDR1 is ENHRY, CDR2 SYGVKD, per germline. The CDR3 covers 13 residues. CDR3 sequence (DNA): TGTGCCATCAGTCCTAGCGGGAGCCACGAGCAGTACTTC. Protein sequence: CAISPSGSHEQYF.

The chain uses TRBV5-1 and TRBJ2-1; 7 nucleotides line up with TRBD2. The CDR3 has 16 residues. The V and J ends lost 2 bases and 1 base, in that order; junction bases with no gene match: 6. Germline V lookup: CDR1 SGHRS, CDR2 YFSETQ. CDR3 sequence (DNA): TGCGCCAGCAGCTTTGGCGGGAGAGGGTCCTACAATGAGCAGTTCTTC. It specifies CASSFGGRGSYNEQFF.

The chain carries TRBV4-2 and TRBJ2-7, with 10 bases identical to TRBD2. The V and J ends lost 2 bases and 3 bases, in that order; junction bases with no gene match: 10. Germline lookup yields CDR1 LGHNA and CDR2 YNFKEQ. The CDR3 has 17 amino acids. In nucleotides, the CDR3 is TGTGCCAGCAGCCAACCGGGGGCTAGCGGGGGTAACTACGAGCAGTACTTC. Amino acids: CASSQPGASGGNYEQYF.

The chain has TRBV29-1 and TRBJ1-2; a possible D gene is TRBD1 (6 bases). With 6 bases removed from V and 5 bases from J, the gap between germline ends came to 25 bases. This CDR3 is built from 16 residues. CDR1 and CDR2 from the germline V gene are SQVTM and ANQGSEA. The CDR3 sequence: CSVPLSGTRPSYGYTF. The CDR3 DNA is TGCAGCGTACCACTCTCCGGGACAAGGCCAAGTTATGGCTACACCTTC.

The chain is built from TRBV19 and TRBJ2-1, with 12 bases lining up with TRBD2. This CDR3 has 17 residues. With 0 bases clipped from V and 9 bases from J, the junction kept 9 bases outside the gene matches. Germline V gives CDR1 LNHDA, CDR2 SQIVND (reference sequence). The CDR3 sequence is CASSIDLTSGRLAEQFF. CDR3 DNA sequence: TGTGCCAGTAGTATAGATCTGACTAGCGGGAGATTGGCTGAGCAGTTCTTC. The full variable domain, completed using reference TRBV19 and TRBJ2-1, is DGGITQSPKYLFRKEGQNVTLSCEQNLNHDAMYWYRQDPGQGLRLIYYSQIVNDFQKGDIAEGYSVSREKKESFPLTVTSAQKNPTAFYLCASSIDLTSGRLAEQFFGPGTRLTVL.

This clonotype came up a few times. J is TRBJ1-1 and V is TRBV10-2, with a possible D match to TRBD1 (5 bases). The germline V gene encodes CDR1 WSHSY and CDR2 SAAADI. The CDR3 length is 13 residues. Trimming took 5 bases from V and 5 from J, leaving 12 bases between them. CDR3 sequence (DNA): TGCGCCAGCAGTCCGGGACGGTCGACTGAAGCTTTCTTT. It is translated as CASSPGRSTEAFF.

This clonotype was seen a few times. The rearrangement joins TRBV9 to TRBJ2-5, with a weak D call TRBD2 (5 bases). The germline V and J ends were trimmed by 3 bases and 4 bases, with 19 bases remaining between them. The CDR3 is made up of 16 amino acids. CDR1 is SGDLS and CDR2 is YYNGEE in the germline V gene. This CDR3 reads CASSADRGRLGETQYF. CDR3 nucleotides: TGTGCCAGCAGCGCCGACCGGGGAAGGCTGGGAGAGACCCAGTACTTC.

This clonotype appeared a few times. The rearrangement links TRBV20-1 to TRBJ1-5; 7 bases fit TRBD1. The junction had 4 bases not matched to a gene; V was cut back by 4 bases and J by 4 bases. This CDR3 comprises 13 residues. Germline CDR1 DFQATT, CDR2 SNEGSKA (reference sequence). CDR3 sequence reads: CSAMRQGNQPQHF. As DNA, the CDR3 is TGCAGTGCTATGAGACAGGGTAATCAGCCCCAGCATTTT.

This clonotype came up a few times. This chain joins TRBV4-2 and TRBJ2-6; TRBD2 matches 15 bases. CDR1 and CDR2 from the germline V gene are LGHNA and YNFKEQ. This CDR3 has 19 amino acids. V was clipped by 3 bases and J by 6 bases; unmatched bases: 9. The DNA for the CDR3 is TGTGCCAGCAGCCAGGGAGGGACTAGCGGGAGGCTGAAGGCCAACGTCCTGACTTTC. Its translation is CASSQGGTSGRLKANVLTF.

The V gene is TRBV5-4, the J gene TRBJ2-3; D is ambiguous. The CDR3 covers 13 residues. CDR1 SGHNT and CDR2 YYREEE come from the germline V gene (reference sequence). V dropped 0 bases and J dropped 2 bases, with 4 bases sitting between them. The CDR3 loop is CASSLAATDTQYF. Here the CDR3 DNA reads TGTGCCAGCAGCTTGGCGGCCACAGATACGCAGTATTTT.

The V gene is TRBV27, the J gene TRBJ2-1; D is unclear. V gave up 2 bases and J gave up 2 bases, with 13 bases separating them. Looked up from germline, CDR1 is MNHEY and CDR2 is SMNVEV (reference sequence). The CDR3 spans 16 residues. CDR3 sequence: CASSLLPLAPYNEQFF. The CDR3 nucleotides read TGTGCCAGCAGTTTACTACCGCTTGCGCCCTACAATGAGCAGTTCTTC.

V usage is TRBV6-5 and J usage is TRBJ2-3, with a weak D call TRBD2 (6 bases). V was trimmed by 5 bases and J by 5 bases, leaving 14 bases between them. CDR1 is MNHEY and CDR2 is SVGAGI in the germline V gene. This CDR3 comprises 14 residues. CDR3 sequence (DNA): TGTGCCAGCAGTGGGACTGCGGGGCGAGATACGCAGTATTTT. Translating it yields CASSGTAGRDTQYF.

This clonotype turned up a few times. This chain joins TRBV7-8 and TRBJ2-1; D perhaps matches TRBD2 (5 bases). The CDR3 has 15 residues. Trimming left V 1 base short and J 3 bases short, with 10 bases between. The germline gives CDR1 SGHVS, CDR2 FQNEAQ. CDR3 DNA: TGTGCCAGCAGCTTAGGACCAGCGGACTACAATGAGCAGTTCTTC. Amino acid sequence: CASSLGPADYNEQFF.

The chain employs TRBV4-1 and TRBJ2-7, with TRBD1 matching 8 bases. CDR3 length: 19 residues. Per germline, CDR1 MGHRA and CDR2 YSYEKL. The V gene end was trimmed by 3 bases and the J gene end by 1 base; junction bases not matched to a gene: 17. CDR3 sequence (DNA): TGCGCCAGCAGCCAGTTGCCGGACAGGGTCATGTGCAAATCCTACGAGCAGTACTTC. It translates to CASSQLPDRVMCKSYEQYF.

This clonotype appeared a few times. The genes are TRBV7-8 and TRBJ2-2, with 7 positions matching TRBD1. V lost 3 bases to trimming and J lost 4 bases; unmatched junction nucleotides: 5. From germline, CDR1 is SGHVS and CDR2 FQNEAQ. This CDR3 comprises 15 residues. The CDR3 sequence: CASSFDRAGTGELFF. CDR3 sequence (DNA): TGTGCCAGCAGCTTCGACAGGGCGGGCACCGGGGAGCTGTTTTTT.

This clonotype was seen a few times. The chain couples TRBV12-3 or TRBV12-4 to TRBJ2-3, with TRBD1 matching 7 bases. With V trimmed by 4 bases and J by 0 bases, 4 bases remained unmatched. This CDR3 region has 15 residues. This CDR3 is CASSSRQGSTDTQYF. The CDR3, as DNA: TGTGCCAGCAGTTCCCGACAGGGCAGCACAGATACGCAGTATTTT.

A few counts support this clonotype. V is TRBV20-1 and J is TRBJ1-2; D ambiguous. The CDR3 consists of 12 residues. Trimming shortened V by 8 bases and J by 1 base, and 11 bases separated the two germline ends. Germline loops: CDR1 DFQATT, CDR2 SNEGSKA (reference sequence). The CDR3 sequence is CSPTPLNYGYTF. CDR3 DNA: TGCAGTCCTACCCCTCTTAACTATGGCTACACCTTC.

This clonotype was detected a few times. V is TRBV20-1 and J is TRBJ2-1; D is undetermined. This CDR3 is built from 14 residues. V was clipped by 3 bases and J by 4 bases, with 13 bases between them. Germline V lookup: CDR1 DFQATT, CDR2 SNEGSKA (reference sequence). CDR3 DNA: TGCAGTGCTAGCAGCGCCCTCACTTACAATGAGCAGTTCTTC. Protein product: CSASSALTYNEQFF.

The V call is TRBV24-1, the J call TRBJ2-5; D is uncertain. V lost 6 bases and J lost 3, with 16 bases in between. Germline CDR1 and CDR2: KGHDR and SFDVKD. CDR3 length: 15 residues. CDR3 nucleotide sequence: TGTGCCACCAGTCATCCCGTAACTGGTAAAGAGACCCAGTACTTC. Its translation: CATSHPVTGKETQYF.

DNA of the CDR3: TGTGCCAGTAGTTCCGGGACTAGCGGGAGCAGGTACGAGCAGTACTTC. Translating gives CASSSGTSGSRYEQYF. This chain connects TRBV19 to TRBJ2-7; 14 bases line up with TRBD2. Germline-derived CDR1 and CDR2 are LNHDA and SQIVND (reference sequence). Trimming took 5 bases from V and 4 from J; bases not matched to a gene: 7. This CDR3 comprises 16 residues.

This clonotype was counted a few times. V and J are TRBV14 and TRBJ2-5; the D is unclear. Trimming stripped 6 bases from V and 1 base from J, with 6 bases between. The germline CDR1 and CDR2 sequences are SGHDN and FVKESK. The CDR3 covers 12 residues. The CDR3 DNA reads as TGTGCCAGCAGGACCCTCCAAGAGACCCAGTACTTC. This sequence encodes CASRTLQETQYF.

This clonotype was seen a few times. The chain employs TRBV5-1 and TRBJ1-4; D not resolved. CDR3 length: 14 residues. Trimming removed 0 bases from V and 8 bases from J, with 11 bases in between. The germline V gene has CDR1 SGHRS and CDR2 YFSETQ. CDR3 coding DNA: TGCGCCAGCAGCTTGGCCGGACGGGAAGAAAAACTGTTTTTT. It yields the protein CASSLAGREEKLFF.

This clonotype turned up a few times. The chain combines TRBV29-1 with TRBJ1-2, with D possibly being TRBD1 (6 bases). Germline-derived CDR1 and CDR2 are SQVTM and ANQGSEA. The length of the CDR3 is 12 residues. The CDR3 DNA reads TGCTCCGGGGGGGGGGCGGAAGCGGCGAACACCTTC. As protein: CSGGGAEAANTF.

CDR3 residues: CASKDGPPSYGYTF. Written as DNA, the CDR3 is TGTGCCAGCAAGGACGGTCCTCCGTCGTATGGCTACACCTTC. The V gene is TRBV2, the J gene TRBJ1-2, with unresolved D. The V gene's germline CDR1 is SNHLY and CDR2 FYNNEI. Trimming shortened V by 7 bases and J by 5 bases, and 17 bases separated the two germline ends. The CDR3 is 14 amino acids. Complete variable domain (other parts from reference TRBV2 and TRBJ1-2): EPEVTQTPSHQVTQMGQEVILRCVPISNHLYFYWYRQILGQKVEFLVSFYNNEISEKSEIFDDQFSVERPDGSNFTLKIRSTKLEDSAMYFCASKDGPPSYGYTFGSGTRLTVV.